This T cell receptor beta chain emerged from a study of CD8+CD57+ T cells in acquired aplastic anemia listed by TCRdb under 2018. For the wider study: Extracted DNA from sorted CD4+ and CD8+ cells averaged 3.2 ug, ranging from roughly 0.2 to 30 ug.

Broad study findings and their caveats: Patients and healthy controls showed no significant difference in CD8+ Simpson's diversity (P=0.060). Although roughly 29 CD8+ CDR3 sequences were shared by patients and controls, these sequences appeared highly expressed in patients and within the immunodominant clones of patients.

Genomic DNA served as template for TCR beta VDJ combination and CDR3 sequence profiling. An Illumina HiSeq 2000 was used for TCR repertoire sequencing. Under the source paper's analysis protocol: Repertoire assessment relied on Simpson's diversity index, CDR3 size and DJ length profiles, and TRBV/TRBJ rearrangement plots. The immunodominant clone was defined as the most abundant DNA sequence in deep sequencing data. CDR3 amino acid sequences were checked for sharing between subjects and were compared against published repertoires and the VDJdb database. TCRdb itself trimmed the public reads at Q25 with fastp, ran MiXCR and retained productive beta chains. Every distinct CDR3 protein forms one entry, paired with its most common genes and DNA. The V and J calls here are based on TCRdb, not the publication. The sample includes some 290,000 distinct CDR3 sequences, with 45% to 70% observed a single time. 7% to 9% of the sample lies in the top ten.

Its CDR3 holds 11 amino acids, cysteine through phenylalanine. Only the CDR3 part of the read is kept: 33 bases, read in frame from the first base. CDR1 and CDR2, per the germline V gene, are SQVTM and ANQGSEA. A distance of 5 bases separates the germline ends of V and J, which lose 4 bases and 2 bases respectively. The study deep-sequenced TCR repertoires of sorted CD4+ and CD8+ blood T cells from severe aplastic anemia patients and healthy subjects. Ficoll-Paque density gradient centrifugation was used to isolate peripheral blood mononuclear cells. Before DNA extraction, CD4+ and CD8+ T cells were sorted by FACS or by magnetic beads. This clonotype was counted between two and nine times. The antigen it recognizes is unknown. No much larger clonotype is one base removed from it; base qualities were not supplied.

This clonotype was obtained from a human donor with severe aplastic anemia or a healthy control (not recorded which). The rearrangement combines TRBV29-1 with TRBJ1-1, with no D gene named confidently. The sequenced sample consisted of sorted CD4+, CD8+, or CD8+CD57+ T cells (not recorded which) from PBMCs. The CDR3 in this case is CSVGVNTEAFF. The DNA sequence is given as TGCAGCGTTGGGGTCAACACTGAAGCTTTCTTT.